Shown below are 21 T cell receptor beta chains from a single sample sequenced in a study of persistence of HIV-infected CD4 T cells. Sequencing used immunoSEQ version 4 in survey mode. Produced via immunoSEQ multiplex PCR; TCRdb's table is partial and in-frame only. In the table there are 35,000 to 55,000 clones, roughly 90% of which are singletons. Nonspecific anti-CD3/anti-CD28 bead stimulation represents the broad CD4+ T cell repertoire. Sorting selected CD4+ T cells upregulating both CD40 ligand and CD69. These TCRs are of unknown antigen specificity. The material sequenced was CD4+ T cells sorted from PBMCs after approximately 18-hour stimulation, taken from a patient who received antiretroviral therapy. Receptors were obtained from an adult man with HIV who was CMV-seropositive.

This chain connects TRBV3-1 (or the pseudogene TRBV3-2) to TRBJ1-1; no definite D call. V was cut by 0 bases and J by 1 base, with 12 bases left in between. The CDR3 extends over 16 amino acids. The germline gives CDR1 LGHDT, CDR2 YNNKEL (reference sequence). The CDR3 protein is CASSQDYAATNTEAFF. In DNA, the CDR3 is TGTGCCAGCAGCCAAGATTACGCAGCCACGAACACTGAAGCTTTCTTT.

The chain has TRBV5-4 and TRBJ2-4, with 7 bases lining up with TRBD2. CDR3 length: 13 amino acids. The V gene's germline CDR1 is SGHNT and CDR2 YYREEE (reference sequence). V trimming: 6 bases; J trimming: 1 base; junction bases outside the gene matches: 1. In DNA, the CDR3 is TGTGCCAGCACGGGGGGTGCCAAAAACATTCAGTACTTC. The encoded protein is CASTGGAKNIQYF.

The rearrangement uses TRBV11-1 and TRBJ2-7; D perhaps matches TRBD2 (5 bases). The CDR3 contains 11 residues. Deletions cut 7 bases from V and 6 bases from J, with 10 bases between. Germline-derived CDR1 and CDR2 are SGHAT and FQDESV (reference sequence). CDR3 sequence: CASTKSGEQYF. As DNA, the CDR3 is TGTGCCAGCACGAAGAGCGGCGAGCAGTACTTC.

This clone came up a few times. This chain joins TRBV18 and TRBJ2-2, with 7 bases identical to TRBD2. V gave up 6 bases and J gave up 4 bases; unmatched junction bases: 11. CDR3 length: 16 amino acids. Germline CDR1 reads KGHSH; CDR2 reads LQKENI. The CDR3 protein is CASSDVGGFATGELFF. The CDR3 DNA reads TGTGCCAGCTCCGACGTCGGGGGGTTCGCCACCGGGGAGCTGTTTTTT.

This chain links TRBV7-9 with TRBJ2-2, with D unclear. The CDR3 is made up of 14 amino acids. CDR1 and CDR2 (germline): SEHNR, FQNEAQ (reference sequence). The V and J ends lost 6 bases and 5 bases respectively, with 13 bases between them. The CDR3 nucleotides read TGTGCCAGCAGTAGAGGAAGTGAGACCGGGGAGCTGTTTTTT. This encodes CASSRGSETGELFF.

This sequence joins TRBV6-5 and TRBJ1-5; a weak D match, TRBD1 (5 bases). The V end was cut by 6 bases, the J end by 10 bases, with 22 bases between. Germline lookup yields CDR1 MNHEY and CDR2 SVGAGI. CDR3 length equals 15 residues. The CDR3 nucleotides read TGTGCCAGCAGCATAGGGACCGAGAAATCACAACCCCAGCATTTT. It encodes CASSIGTEKSQPQHF.

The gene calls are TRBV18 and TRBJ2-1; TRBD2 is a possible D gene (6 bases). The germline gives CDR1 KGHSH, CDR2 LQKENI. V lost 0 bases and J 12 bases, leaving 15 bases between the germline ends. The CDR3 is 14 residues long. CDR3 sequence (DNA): TGTGCCAGCTCACCACCGGGACGCGGGGTAGGGCAGTTCTTC. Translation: CASSPPGRGVGQFF.

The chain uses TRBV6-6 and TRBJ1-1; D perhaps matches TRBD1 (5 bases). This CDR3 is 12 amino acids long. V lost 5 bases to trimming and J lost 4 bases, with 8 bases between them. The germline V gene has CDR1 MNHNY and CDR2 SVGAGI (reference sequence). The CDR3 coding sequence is TGTGCCAGCAGTCCGGGGGGCACTGAAGCTTTCTTT. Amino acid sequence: CASSPGGTEAFF.

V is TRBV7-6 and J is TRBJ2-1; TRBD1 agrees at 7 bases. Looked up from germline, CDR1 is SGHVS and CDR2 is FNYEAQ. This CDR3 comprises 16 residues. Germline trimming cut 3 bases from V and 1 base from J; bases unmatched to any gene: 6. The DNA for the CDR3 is TGTGCCAGCAGCTTCGAGGGGGCCGTATCCTACAATGAGCAGTTCTTC. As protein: CASSFEGAVSYNEQFF.

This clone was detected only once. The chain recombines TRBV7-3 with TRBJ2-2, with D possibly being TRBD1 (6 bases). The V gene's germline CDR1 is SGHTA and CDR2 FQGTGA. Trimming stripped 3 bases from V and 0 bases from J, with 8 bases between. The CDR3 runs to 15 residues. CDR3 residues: CASSFRTANTGELFF. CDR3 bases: TGTGCCAGCAGCTTTAGGACAGCGAACACCGGGGAGCTGTTTTTT.

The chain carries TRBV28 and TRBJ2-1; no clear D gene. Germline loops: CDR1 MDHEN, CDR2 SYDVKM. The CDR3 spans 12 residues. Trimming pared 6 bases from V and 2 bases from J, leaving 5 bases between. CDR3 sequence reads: CASSIAYNEQFF. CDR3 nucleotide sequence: TGTGCCAGCAGCATAGCCTACAATGAGCAGTTCTTC.

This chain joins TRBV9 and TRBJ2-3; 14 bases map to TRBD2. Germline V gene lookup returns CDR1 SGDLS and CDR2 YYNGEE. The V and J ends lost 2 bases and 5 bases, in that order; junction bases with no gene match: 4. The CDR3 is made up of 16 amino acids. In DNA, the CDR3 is TGTGCCAGCAGCGTCCCGACTAGCGGGGGGGGAGATACGCAGTATTTT. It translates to CASSVPTSGGGDTQYF.

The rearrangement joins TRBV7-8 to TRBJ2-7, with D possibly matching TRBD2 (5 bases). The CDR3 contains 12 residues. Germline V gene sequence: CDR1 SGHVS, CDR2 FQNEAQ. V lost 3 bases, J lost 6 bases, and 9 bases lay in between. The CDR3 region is CASSLPGGEQYF. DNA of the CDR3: TGTGCCAGCAGCTTGCCCGGAGGCGAGCAGTACTTC.

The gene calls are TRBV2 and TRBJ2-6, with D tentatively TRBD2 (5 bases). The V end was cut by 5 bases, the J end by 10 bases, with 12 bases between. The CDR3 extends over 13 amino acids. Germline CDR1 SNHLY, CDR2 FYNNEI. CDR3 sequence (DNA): TGTGCCAGCAGTTCTGACGGGGAGAACGTCCTGACTTTC. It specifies CASSSDGENVLTF.

The CDR3 DNA reads as TGTGCCATCAGCCCCCGGGGGGAAGATGGCTACACCTTC. Its protein is CAISPRGEDGYTF. The chain recombines TRBV10-3 with TRBJ1-2; maybe TRBD1 (5 bases). Germline V gene sequence: CDR1 ENHRY, CDR2 SYGVKD. This CDR3 contains 13 residues. Trimming left V 6 bases short and J 6 bases short, with 14 bases between.

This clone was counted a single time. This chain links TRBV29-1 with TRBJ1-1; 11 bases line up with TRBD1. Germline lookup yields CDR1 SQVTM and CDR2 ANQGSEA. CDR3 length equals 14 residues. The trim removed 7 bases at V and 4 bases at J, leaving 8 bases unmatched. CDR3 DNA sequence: TGCAGCGGGAGGACAGGGGGCCCGCGCACTGAAGCTTTCTTT. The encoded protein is CSGRTGGPRTEAFF.

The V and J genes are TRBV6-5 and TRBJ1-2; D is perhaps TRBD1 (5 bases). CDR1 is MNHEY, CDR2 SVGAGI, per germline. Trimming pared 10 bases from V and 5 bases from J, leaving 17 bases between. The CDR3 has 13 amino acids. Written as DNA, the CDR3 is TGTGCCACCAAGGCTCCAGGGCAATATGGCTACACCTTC. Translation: CATKAPGQYGYTF.

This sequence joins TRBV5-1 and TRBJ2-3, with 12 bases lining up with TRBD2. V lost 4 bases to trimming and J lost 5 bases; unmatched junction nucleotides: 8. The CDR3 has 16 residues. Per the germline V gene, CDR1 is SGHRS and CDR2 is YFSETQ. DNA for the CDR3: TGCGCCAGCAGCCCCGGACTAGCGGGGACACGAGATACGCAGTATTTT. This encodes CASSPGLAGTRDTQYF.

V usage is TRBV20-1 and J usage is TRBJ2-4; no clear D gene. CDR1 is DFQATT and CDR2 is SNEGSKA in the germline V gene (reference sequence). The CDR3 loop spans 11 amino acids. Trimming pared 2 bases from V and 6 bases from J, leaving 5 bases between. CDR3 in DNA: TGCAGTGCTAGAACCCTAAACATTCAGTACTTC. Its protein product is CSARTLNIQYF.

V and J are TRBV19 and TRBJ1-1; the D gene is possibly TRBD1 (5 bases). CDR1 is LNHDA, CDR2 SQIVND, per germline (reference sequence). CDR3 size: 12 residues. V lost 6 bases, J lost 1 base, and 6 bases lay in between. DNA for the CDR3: TGTGCCAGTAGGGGGGGGAACACTGAAGCTTTCTTT. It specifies CASRGGNTEAFF. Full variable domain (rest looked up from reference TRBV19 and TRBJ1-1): DGGITQSPKYLFRKEGQNVTLSCEQNLNHDAMYWYRQDPGQGLRLIYYSQIVNDFQKGDIAEGYSVSREKKESFPLTVTSAQKNPTAFYLCASRGGNTEAFFGQGTRLTVV.

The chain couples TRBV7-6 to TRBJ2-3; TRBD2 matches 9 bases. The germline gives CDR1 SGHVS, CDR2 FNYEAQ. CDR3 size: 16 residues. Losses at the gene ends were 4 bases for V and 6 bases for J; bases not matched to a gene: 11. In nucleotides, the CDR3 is TGTGCCAGCAGCTCCGGCCGAGGCGGGGGGGCGGATACGCAGTATTTT. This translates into CASSSGRGGGADTQYF. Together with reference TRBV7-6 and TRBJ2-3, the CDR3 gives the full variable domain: GAGVSQSPRYKVTKRGQDVALRCDPISGHVSLYWYRQALGQGPEFLTYFNYEAQQDKSGLPNDRFSAERPEGSISTLTIQRTEQRDSAMYRCASSSGRGGGADTQYFGPGTRLTVL.